Below, 8 T cell receptor beta chains from the same sample are listed, as sequenced in a study of blood T cell repertoires in COVID-19. Assay used: immunoSEQ multiplex PCR; TCRdb lists only in-frame clones, some missing. The table records over 300,000 clones, approximately 85% of them present only once. Sequencing was performed on peripheral blood. These receptors were collected from a human donor in a cohort sampled during active COVID-19.

Only a few counts were recorded for this clone. V is TRBV6-5 and J is TRBJ1-5; D is ambiguous. Germline CDR1 MNHEY, CDR2 SVGAGI. V was pared by 0 bases and J by 2 bases, with 8 bases between. This CDR3 comprises 15 residues. The DNA of the CDR3 is TGTGCCAGCAGTTACTCGGGCAGTGGCAATCAGCCCCAGCATTTT. Translating gives CASSYSGSGNQPQHF.

The rearrangement uses TRBV27 and TRBJ1-4; 8 bases are shared with TRBD1. J lost 7 bases, V lost 6 bases, and 7 bases had no gene match. The CDR3 loop spans 14 amino acids. In germline, CDR1 is MNHEY, CDR2 SMNVEV (reference sequence). Written as DNA, the CDR3 is TGTGCCAGCAGCAAGGACAGGGAGAGTGAAAAACTGTTTTTT. Translated: CASSKDRESEKLFF.

This clone was picked up one time. The rearrangement joins TRBV24-1 to TRBJ2-1; 8 nucleotides line up with TRBD1. The germline V gene encodes CDR1 KGHDR and CDR2 SFDVKD. V lost 1 base and J lost 3; bases outside the gene matches: 10. CDR3 size: 18 residues. The CDR3 reads CATSDFSGQGGNYNEQFF. The CDR3 region has the DNA TGTGCCACCAGTGATTTCTCAGGACAGGGCGGCAACTACAATGAGCAGTTCTTC.

CDR3 bases: TGCAGCGTGGTCAGGGGGCAAGGTGTGGAGACCCAGTACTTC. Protein product: CSVVRGQGVETQYF. This chain uses TRBV29-1 with TRBJ2-5; 8 bases align to TRBD1. The length of the CDR3 is 14 residues. J lost 5 bases, V lost 6 bases, and 11 bases had no gene match. Germline assignment: CDR1 SQVTM and CDR2 ANQGSEA. Full variable domain (remainder filled in from reference TRBV29-1 and TRBJ2-5): SAVISQKPSRDICQRGTSLTIQCQVDSQVTMMFWYRQQPGQSLTLIATANQGSEATYESGFVIDKFPISRPNLTFSTLTVSNMSPEDSSIYLCSVVRGQGVETQYFGPGTRLLVL.

This chain connects TRBV24-1 to TRBJ1-5; D possibly corresponds to TRBD1 (6 bases). The germline CDR1 and CDR2 sequences are KGHDR and SFDVKD. The CDR3 consists of 14 residues. V was cut by 4 bases and J by 3 bases, with 9 bases left in between. The CDR3 protein is CATSEDRINQPQHF. The CDR3 nucleotides read TGTGCCACCAGTGAAGACAGGATCAATCAGCCCCAGCATTTT.

Comment on this clone: The same CDR3 arises from other DNA sequences in this sample as well. The chain has TRBV6-5 and TRBJ1-2, with 7 bases matching TRBD1. CDR3 length equals 13 residues. Germline V lookup: CDR1 MNHEY, CDR2 SVGAGI. J lost 8 bases, V lost 0 bases, and 3 bases had no gene match. CDR3 sequence: CASSYSRQGGYTF. For the CDR3, the DNA is TGTGCCAGCAGTTACTCCCGACAGGGAGGCTACACCTTC.

The chain uses TRBV6-5 and TRBJ1-3; D remains ambiguous. There are 13 residues in the CDR3. Trimming cost V 6 bases and J 0 bases, with 6 bases left between them. In germline, CDR1 is MNHEY, CDR2 SVGAGI. The CDR3 sequence is CASRAASGNTIYF. CDR3 DNA: TGTGCCAGCAGGGCCGCCTCTGGAAACACCATATATTTT.

This chain links TRBV2 with TRBJ2-7; 9 nucleotides agree with TRBD2. V was pared by 6 bases and J by 7 bases, with 10 bases of the junction left unmatched. The germline V gene encodes CDR1 SNHLY and CDR2 FYNNEI. The CDR3 extends over 14 amino acids. CDR3 loop: CASRRLAVAWEQYF. CDR3 bases: TGTGCCAGCAGAAGACTAGCGGTTGCCTGGGAGCAGTACTTC.